The 7 T cell receptor beta chains below were found in one sample sequenced in a study of shared clonotypes between healthy human individuals. Cells designated naive CD8 were CD45RO-negative and were positively selected for CCR7, with terminally differentiated effector memory CD45RA+ cells excluded. Clones were sequenced by immunoSEQ multiplex PCR, and TCRdb holds only the in-frame ones, with some missing. The sample has about 2 million clones; roughly 94% are singletons. Sequenced input: naive CD8+ T cells sorted from blood. The receptors shown here come from a young man in good health.

The chain uses TRBV7-9 and TRBJ2-1; 8 bases align to TRBD1. The CDR3 has 17 residues. J gave up 5 bases and V 7 bases, and 16 bases lay outside the gene matches. Germline assignment: CDR1 SEHNR and CDR2 FQNEAQ (reference sequence). DNA of the CDR3: TGTGCCAGCAACCCCCCGATAAGGGGACAGGACAACAATGAGCAGTTCTTC. Translated, it gives CASNPPIRGQDNNEQFF.

The chain links TRBV6-5 to TRBJ1-2; D uncertain. Trimming cost V 6 bases and J 8 bases, with 16 bases left between them. CDR1 is MNHEY, CDR2 SVGAGI, per germline. The CDR3 runs to 13 residues. The CDR3 nucleotides are TGTGCCAGCAGGTTGAAGGGCGGGCACGGCTACACCTTC. It yields the protein CASRLKGGHGYTF.

This chain uses TRBV18 with TRBJ2-2, with TRBD2 matching over 10 bases. This CDR3 spans 15 amino acids. Germline V gene data show CDR1 as KGHSH and CDR2 as LQKENI. Trimming removed 6 bases from V and 0 bases from J; junction bases left unmatched: 1. The CDR3 coding sequence is TGTGCCAGCTCCGGACTAGCGGCGAACACCGGGGAGCTGTTTTTT. This codes for CASSGLAANTGELFF.

The chain carries TRBV7-9 and TRBJ2-3; 12 nucleotides match TRBD2. Losses at the gene ends were 6 bases for V and 2 bases for J; bases not matched to a gene: 9. Germline-derived CDR1 and CDR2 are SEHNR and FQNEAQ (reference sequence). CDR3 length equals 17 residues. The chain's CDR3 is CASSSGLAGFYTDTQYF. CDR3 bases: TGTGCCAGCAGTTCCGGACTAGCGGGGTTTTACACAGATACGCAGTATTTT.

This sequence joins TRBV29-1 and TRBJ2-3; TRBD2 agrees at 14 bases. The CDR3 is made up of 18 amino acids. V dropped 7 bases and J dropped 2; count of bases not matched to a gene: 14. The V gene's germline CDR1 is SQVTM and CDR2 ANQGSEA. CDR3 sequence reads: CSAYLRLAGGHNTDTQYF. The CDR3, as DNA: TGCAGCGCCTACTTGAGACTAGCGGGGGGGCATAACACAGATACGCAGTATTTT.

The chain carries TRBV4-1 and TRBJ2-7, with 10 bases identical to TRBD2. This CDR3 has 15 residues. CDR1 is MGHRA and CDR2 is YSYEKL in the germline V gene. V shed 4 bases, J shed 3 bases, and the junction held 6 bases outside the gene matches. The CDR3 here is CASSLTAGGDYEQYF. For the CDR3, the DNA is TGCGCCAGCAGCCTTACAGCGGGAGGGGACTACGAGCAGTACTTC.

Concerning this clone: The sample holds other DNA sequences that translate to the same CDR3. This chain connects TRBV11-2 to TRBJ2-7, with 9 positions matching TRBD1. Germline V gene lookup returns CDR1 SGHAT and CDR2 FQNNGV. The V segment lost 3 bases and the J segment 7 bases; nucleotides outside the gene matches: 4. The CDR3 runs to 13 residues. In DNA form, the CDR3 reads TGTGCCAGCAGCTTGGGACAGGGTTGGGAGCAGTACTTC. Protein product: CASSLGQGWEQYF.